This section outlines one T cell receptor (beta chain) sequence together with its context. What it recognizes is unknown. The ends lost 6 bases at V and 11 bases at J; junction bases unmatched: 12. Per the germline V gene, CDR1 is WSHSY and CDR2 is SAAADI. This CDR3 region has 14 residues. The record originates from a study of T cells in Graves' hyperthyroidism and ophthalmopathy. General study findings and limits: Stable hyperthyroidism was separated from ophthalmopathy by a model based on 13 V-J features.

RNA transcripts were the template for amplifying TCR beta CDR3 regions. The HTBI primer set drove a first-round RT-PCR of the TCR CDR3. MiXCR, applied by TCRdb to the multiplex PCR reads, yields one record per CDR3 protein. The sample consists of around 520,000 distinct CDR3 sequences, roughly a quarter of them appearing once. For ophthalmopathy patients, the Clinical Activity Score was at least 3 and the NOSPECS grade at least 4; duration was under 3 months. Used for diagnoses were clinical symptoms, serum thyroxine and TRAb, thyroid ultrasound and orbital computed tomography. The authors obtained PBMCs from about 9 ml of fresh peripheral blood.

The TCR originated in a woman aged 30 to 39 with Graves' ophthalmopathy. The chain recombines TRBV10-2 with TRBJ2-2, with 7 bases identical to TRBD2. Material: blood. The CDR3 DNA is TGCGCCAGCAGCGGACACCTAGCGGCCCCCGAGCTGTTTTTT. Protein product: CASSGHLAAPELFF.